The 25 T cell receptor beta chains reported below all come from one sample, sequenced in a study of beta chain features in type 1 diabetes. Notes on the study in general: Patients with Type 1 diabetes showed moderately but significantly shorter TCRB CDR3s in all four CD4+ subsets.

No antigen has been assigned to these receptors. The isolated RNA, all of it, was reverse transcribed, so expressed TCRB transcripts were what got sequenced. Here immunoSEQ multiplex PCR was the method, and the copy in TCRdb shows in-frame clones only, minus some. The table lists more than 550,000 clones, over 13% of them singletons, with just under 0.04% in the top ten. The material sequenced was naive CD4+ T cells from blood. These TCRs come from a man aged 18 to 29 with type 1 diabetes.

This clone was observed a handful of times. The chain couples TRBV9 to TRBJ1-5; D gene unclear. This CDR3 has 16 residues. CDR1 and CDR2 from the germline V gene are SGDLS and YYNGEE. Deletions cut 4 bases from V and 5 bases from J, with 19 bases between. The CDR3 loop is CASSRRRTEVDQPQHF. CDR3 DNA sequence: TGTGCCAGCAGCCGTAGGAGGACCGAGGTAGATCAGCCCCAGCATTTT.

This clone was observed a handful of times. V is TRBV7-9 and J is TRBJ2-1; unclear D gene. V was pared by 4 bases and J by 13 bases, with 14 bases between. The CDR3 runs to 12 residues. Germline V gene data show CDR1 as SEHNR and CDR2 as FQNEAQ (reference sequence). The CDR3 sequence: CASSSAAELQFF. The CDR3 nucleotides are TGTGCCAGCAGCTCGGCGGCCGAGCTCCAGTTCTTC.

In this sample, this clone turned up a few times. The chain uses TRBV14 and TRBJ2-2; the D gene is possibly TRBD2 (5 bases). Germline loops: CDR1 SGHDN, CDR2 FVKESK. The V end was cut by 4 bases, the J end by 7 bases, with 16 bases between. This CDR3 has 15 residues. The CDR3 spells CASSRDYPRIGELFF. The CDR3, as DNA: TGTGCCAGCAGCCGCGACTACCCTCGTATCGGGGAGCTGTTTTTT.

This clone occurred a few times. The V gene is TRBV18, the J gene TRBJ2-5, with 8 bases aligning to TRBD2. Germline assignment: CDR1 KGHSH and CDR2 LQKENI. This CDR3 has 15 amino acids. V shed 5 bases and J 3 bases; nucleotides not matched to a gene: 8. The CDR3 spells CASSSSGTRKETQYF. CDR3 in DNA: TGTGCCAGCTCAAGTTCCGGGACTAGGAAAGAGACCCAGTACTTC.

This clone occurred a few times. The chain joins TRBV5-1 to TRBJ2-1, with 10 bases fitting TRBD1. The CDR3 has 15 residues. The V and J ends lost 4 bases and 8 bases, in that order; junction bases with no gene match: 9. Germline V gives CDR1 SGHRS, CDR2 YFSETQ. Here the CDR3 reads CASSPGTGAIDEQFF. The CDR3 DNA reads TGCGCCAGCAGCCCCGGGACAGGGGCGATAGATGAGCAGTTCTTC. Filled out from reference TRBV5-1 and TRBJ2-1, the complete variable domain reads KAGVTQTPRYLIKTRGQQVTLSCSPISGHRSVSWYQQTPGQGLQFLFEYFSETQRNKGNFPGRFSGRQFSNSRSEMNVSTLELGDSALYLCASSPGTGAIDEQFFGPGTRLTVL.

The rearrangement joins TRBV29-1 to TRBJ2-1, with 8 bases identical to TRBD2. J was trimmed by 7 bases and V by 3 bases; bases with no gene match: 8. Germline CDR1 reads SQVTM; CDR2 reads ANQGSEA. The CDR3 sequence is 14 residues long. CDR3 residues: CSVDERENGNEQFF. The CDR3 bases are TGCAGCGTTGACGAGCGGGAGAATGGAAATGAGCAGTTCTTC.

The sample holds a few counts of this clone. In DNA form, the CDR3 reads TGCGCCAGCAGCCTTGGGACTAGCGTCCGCACAGATACGCAGTATTTT. Translated: CASSLGTSVRTDTQYF. The genes are TRBV5-1 and TRBJ2-3, with 10 bases that match TRBD2. Germline V gives CDR1 SGHRS, CDR2 YFSETQ. Losses at the gene ends were 4 bases for V and 1 base for J; bases not matched to a gene: 6. CDR3 size: 16 residues.

V is TRBV28 and J is TRBJ1-2; no clear D. CDR1 is MDHEN and CDR2 is SYDVKM in the germline V gene. The CDR3 totals 12 residues. V was clipped by 8 bases and J by 8 bases, with 15 bases between them. CDR3 DNA sequence: TGTGCCAGCCCTTCTATGACGGGGGGCTACACCTTC. It specifies CASPSMTGGYTF.

CDR3 in amino acids: CASSSPQGGGTDTQYF. The CDR3 bases are TGTGCCAGCAGCTCACCACAGGGAGGAGGCACAGATACGCAGTATTTT. The chain links TRBV7-3 to TRBJ2-3, with D perhaps TRBD1 or TRBD2 (6 bases each). CDR1 and CDR2 (germline): SGHTA, FQGTGA. This CDR3 has 16 amino acids. V lost 4 bases and J lost 1, with 15 bases in between.

The CDR3 here is CASSAYRAVGDEQYF. DNA for the CDR3: TGTGCCAGCAGCGCCTACAGGGCCGTTGGGGACGAGCAGTACTTC. This chain uses TRBV5-4 with TRBJ2-7; a possible D gene is TRBD1 (6 bases). The germline V gene has CDR1 SGHNT and CDR2 YYREEE (reference sequence). The CDR3 runs 15 residues. V lost 4 bases and J 5 bases, leaving 19 bases between the germline ends.

This clone appeared a few times. The V gene is TRBV4-1, the J gene TRBJ2-7; D possibly corresponds to TRBD1 (6 bases). Germline CDR1 MGHRA, CDR2 YSYEKL. This CDR3 has 15 residues. V gave up 1 base and J gave up 3 bases, with 13 bases separating them. The CDR3 sequence is CASSQGAGVVYEQYF. The CDR3 DNA reads as TGCGCCAGCAGCCAAGGGGCAGGGGTAGTCTACGAGCAGTACTTC.

The table lists this clone with a few counts. This sequence joins TRBV18 and TRBJ1-1; D unclear. Trimming removed 2 bases at V and 1 base at J, with 14 bases between. The CDR3 totals 16 residues. CDR1 and CDR2 (germline): KGHSH, LQKENI. The CDR3 protein is CASSPKPGRRNTEAFF. CDR3 DNA: TGTGCCAGCTCACCAAAACCGGGCCGAAGGAACACTGAAGCTTTCTTT.

A few counts support this clone. The chain links TRBV7-2 to TRBJ1-2, with 10 nucleotides matching TRBD1. V dropped 5 bases and J dropped 3; count of bases not matched to a gene: 12. CDR1 and CDR2 from the germline V gene are SGHTA and FQGNSA. This CDR3 is 17 amino acids long. The CDR3 loop is CASSEDRGYHGDYGYTF. The DNA for the CDR3 is TGTGCCAGCAGCGAGGACAGGGGGTATCACGGGGACTATGGCTACACCTTC. Using reference TRBV7-2 and TRBJ1-2 for the parts outside the CDR3, the full variable domain is GAGVSQSPSNKVTEKGKDVELRCDPISGHTALYWYRQSLGQGLEFLIYFQGNSAPDKSGLPSDRFSAERTGGSVSTLTIQRTQQEDSAVYLCASSEDRGYHGDYGYTFGSGTRLTVV.

V is TRBV19 and J is TRBJ2-6; maybe TRBD1 (6 bases). The ends were cut back, 8 bases at V and 3 bases at J, with 23 bases in the middle. CDR3 size: 18 residues. CDR1 and CDR2 from the germline V gene are LNHDA and SQIVND (reference sequence). The CDR3 region has the DNA TGTGCCAGTGCTTTCACAGGGTCCACCCCTTTTGGGGCCAACGTCCTGACTTTC. Its protein is CASAFTGSTPFGANVLTF.

This clone was detected only a few times. The gene calls are TRBV5-1 and TRBJ2-7, with 7 bases fitting TRBD1. The CDR3 consists of 15 residues. Germline values: CDR1 SGHRS, CDR2 YFSETQ. J was trimmed by 2 bases and V by 3 bases; bases with no gene match: 8. CDR3 nucleotides: TGCGCCAGCAGCTCGCGGACAGGTGGGGCCTACGAGCAGTACTTC. Amino acids: CASSSRTGGAYEQYF.

V is TRBV9 and J is TRBJ2-6; TRBD1 aligns across 8 bases. The germline gives CDR1 SGDLS, CDR2 YYNGEE. CDR3 length equals 22 residues. Unmatched junction bases numbered 20, after V lost 3 bases and J lost 0 bases. CDR3 loop: CASSASVRQGALLSSGANVLTF. CDR3 DNA sequence: TGTGCCAGCAGCGCCTCAGTAAGGCAGGGGGCGCTTCTTTCCTCTGGGGCCAACGTCCTGACTTTC.

This clone was seen a handful of times. The rearrangement links TRBV13 to TRBJ1-4; 8 nucleotides line up with TRBD1. This CDR3 comprises 14 residues. V trimming: 5 bases; J trimming: 5 bases; junction bases outside the gene matches: 4. In germline, CDR1 is PRHDT, CDR2 FYEKMQ (reference sequence). The CDR3 nucleotides are TGTGCCAGCAGCCCCCAGGGGGCGAATGAAAAACTGTTTTTT. Translating gives CASSPQGANEKLFF.

The rearrangement joins TRBV4-2 to TRBJ1-3, with D unclear. Germline loops: CDR1 LGHNA, CDR2 YNFKEQ. With 0 bases removed from V and 2 bases from J, the gap between germline ends came to 8 bases. The CDR3 is 15 residues long. The CDR3 is CASSQDPQAGNTIYF. CDR3 DNA: TGTGCCAGCAGCCAAGATCCGCAGGCTGGAAACACCATATATTTT.

V is TRBV6-6 and J is TRBJ2-5; TRBD2 matches 7 bases. The CDR3 consists of 13 residues. V trimming: 5 bases; J trimming: 9 bases; junction bases outside the gene matches: 9. Looked up from germline, CDR1 is MNHNY and CDR2 is SVGAGI (reference sequence). In nucleotides, the CDR3 is TGTGCCAGCAGTAGGGACTATGAATTCGCCCAGTACTTC. It is translated as CASSRDYEFAQYF.

A note on this clone: A much larger clone differs from this one at a single base, so this may be a read error. The chain employs TRBV11-3 and TRBJ2-3; no clear D. The germline CDR1 and CDR2 sequences are SGHNT and YENEEA. The V and J ends lost 1 base and 1 base respectively, with 3 bases between them. The CDR3 is 13 amino acids. Here the CDR3 DNA reads TGTGCCAGCAGCTTAGCGGGCACAGATACGCAGTATTTT. Translated, it gives CASSLAGTDTQYF.

This clone was seen only a few times. V and J are TRBV7-9 and TRBJ1-2; no reliable D call. The V and J ends lost 1 base and 0 bases respectively, with 3 bases between them. The CDR3 length is 13 residues. Germline CDR1 and CDR2: SEHNR and FQNEAQ (reference sequence). The CDR3 DNA follows: TGTGCCAGCAGCTTAGGGACTAACTATGGCTACACCTTC. It is translated as CASSLGTNYGYTF.

This clone was observed a few times. The rearrangement joins TRBV7-2 to TRBJ2-1; 9 bases are a match to TRBD1. Losses at the gene ends were 2 bases for V and 2 bases for J; bases not matched to a gene: 7. The V gene's germline CDR1 is SGHTA and CDR2 FQGNSA. The CDR3 spans 17 residues. CDR3 sequence (DNA): TGTGCCAGCAGCTTACCTGCCGGGACAGGGCCCTACAATGAGCAGTTCTTC. It yields the protein CASSLPAGTGPYNEQFF.

In its sample, this clone was seen a few times. The chain uses TRBV6-5 and TRBJ2-3, with a weak D call TRBD2 (6 bases). In germline, CDR1 is MNHEY, CDR2 SVGAGI. The CDR3 is 15 residues long. Trimming cost V 8 bases and J 3 bases, with 18 bases left between them. CDR3 sequence (DNA): TGTGCCAGCCACCGTAGCGGTTCCTCAACAGATACGCAGTATTTT. It specifies CASHRSGSSTDTQYF.

V gene TRBV5-1 combines with J gene TRBJ2-3, with 7 bases aligning to TRBD1. The V segment lost 5 bases and the J segment 2 bases; nucleotides outside the gene matches: 2. CDR3 length: 13 amino acids. The germline V gene has CDR1 SGHRS and CDR2 YFSETQ. Here the CDR3 DNA reads TGCGCCAGCAGGGACAGGCCCACAGATACGCAGTATTTT. This gives the protein CASRDRPTDTQYF.

To note about this clone: The same CDR3 is also encoded by other DNA sequences in this sample. This chain connects TRBV5-1 to TRBJ2-5; D remains ambiguous. V gave up 0 bases and J gave up 1 base, with 4 bases separating them. The CDR3 covers 13 residues. CDR1 and CDR2 from the germline V gene are SGHRS and YFSETQ. Here the CDR3 reads CASSLGVQETQYF. The CDR3 DNA follows: TGCGCCAGCAGCTTGGGGGTCCAAGAGACCCAGTACTTC.